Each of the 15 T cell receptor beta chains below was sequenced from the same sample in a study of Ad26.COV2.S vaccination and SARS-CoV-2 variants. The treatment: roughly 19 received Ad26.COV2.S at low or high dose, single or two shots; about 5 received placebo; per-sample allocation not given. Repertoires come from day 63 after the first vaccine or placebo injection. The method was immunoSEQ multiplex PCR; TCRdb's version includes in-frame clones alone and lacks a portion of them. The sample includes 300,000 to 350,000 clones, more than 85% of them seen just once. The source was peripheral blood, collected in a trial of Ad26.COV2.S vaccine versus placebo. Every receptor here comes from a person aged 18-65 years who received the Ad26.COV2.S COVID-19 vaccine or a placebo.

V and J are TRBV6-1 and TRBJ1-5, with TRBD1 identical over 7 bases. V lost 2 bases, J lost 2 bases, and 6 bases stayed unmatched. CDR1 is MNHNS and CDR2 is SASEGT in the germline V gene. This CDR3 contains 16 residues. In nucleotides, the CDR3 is TGTGCCAGCAGTGAATTTGTAGGGGGCGGCAATCAGCCCCAGCATTTT. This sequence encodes CASSEFVGGGNQPQHF.

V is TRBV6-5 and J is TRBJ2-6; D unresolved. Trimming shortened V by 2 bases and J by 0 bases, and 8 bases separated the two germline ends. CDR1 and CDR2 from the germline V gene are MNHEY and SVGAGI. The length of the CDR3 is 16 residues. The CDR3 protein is CASSYVGVSGANVLTF. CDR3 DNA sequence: TGTGCCAGCAGTTACGTAGGCGTCTCTGGGGCCAACGTCCTGACTTTC.

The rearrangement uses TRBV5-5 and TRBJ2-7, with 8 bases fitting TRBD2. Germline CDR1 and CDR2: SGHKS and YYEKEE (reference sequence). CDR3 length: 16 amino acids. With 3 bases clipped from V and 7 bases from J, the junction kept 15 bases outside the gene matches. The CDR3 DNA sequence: TGTGCCAGCAGCTGGGGGCCAAAGCGGGAGACTCGAGAGCAGTACTTC. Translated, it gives CASSWGPKRETREQYF. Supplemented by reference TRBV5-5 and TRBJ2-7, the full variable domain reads DAGVTQSPTHLIKTRGQQVTLRCSPISGHKSVSWYQQVLGQGPQFIFQYYEKEERGRGNFPDRFSARQFPNYSSELNVNALLLGDSALYLCASSWGPKRETREQYFGPGTRLTVT.

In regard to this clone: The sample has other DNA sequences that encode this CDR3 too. CDR3 protein: CSVGSNEQFF. In DNA, the CDR3 is TGCAGCGTTGGGTCAAATGAGCAGTTCTTC. The chain combines TRBV29-1 with TRBJ2-1, with D unclear. The CDR3 totals 10 residues. V lost 4 bases and J lost 7, with 5 bases in between. Germline V CDR1 and CDR2: SQVTM, ANQGSEA.

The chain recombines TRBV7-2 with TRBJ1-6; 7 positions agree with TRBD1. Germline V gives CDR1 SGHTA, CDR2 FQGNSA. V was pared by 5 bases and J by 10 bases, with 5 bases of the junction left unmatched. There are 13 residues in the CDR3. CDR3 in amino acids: CASSPTGKSPLHF. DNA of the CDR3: TGTGCCAGCAGCCCGACAGGGAAGTCACCCCTCCACTTT.

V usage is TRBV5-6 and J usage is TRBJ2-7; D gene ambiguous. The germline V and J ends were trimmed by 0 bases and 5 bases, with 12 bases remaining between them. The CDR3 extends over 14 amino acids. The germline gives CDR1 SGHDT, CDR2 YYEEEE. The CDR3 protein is CASSLELAHHEQYF. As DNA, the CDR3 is TGTGCCAGCAGCTTGGAACTGGCCCATCACGAGCAGTACTTC.

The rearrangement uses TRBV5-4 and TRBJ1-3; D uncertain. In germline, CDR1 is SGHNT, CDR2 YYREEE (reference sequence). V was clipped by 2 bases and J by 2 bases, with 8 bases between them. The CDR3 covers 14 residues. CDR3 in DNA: TGTGCCAGCAGCTTATCGCCAGCTGGAAACACCATATATTTT. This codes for CASSLSPAGNTIYF.

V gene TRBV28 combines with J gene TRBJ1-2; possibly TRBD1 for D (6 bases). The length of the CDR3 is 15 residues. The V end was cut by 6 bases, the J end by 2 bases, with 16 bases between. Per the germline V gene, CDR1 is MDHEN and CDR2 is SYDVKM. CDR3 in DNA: TGTGCCAGCAGGGGGGGGATCAGGGGCAACTATGGCTACACCTTC. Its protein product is CASRGGIRGNYGYTF.

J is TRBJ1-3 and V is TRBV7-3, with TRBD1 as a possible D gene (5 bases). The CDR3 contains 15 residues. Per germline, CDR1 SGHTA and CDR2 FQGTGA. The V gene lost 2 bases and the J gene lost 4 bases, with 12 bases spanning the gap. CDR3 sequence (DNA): TGTGCCAGCAGCTTACAGGGATCGGCGGGAAACACCATATATTTT. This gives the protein CASSLQGSAGNTIYF.

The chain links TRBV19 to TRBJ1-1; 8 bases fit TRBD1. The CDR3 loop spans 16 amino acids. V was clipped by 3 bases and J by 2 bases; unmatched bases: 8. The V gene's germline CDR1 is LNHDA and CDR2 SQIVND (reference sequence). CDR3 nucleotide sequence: TGTGCCAGTAGTATCCCGGACAGGGCGGTTAACACTGAAGCTTTCTTT. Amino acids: CASSIPDRAVNTEAFF.

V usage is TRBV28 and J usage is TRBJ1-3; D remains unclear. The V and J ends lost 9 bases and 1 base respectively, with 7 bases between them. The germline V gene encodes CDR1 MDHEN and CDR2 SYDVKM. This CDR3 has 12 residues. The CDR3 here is CASESSGNTIYF. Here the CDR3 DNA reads TGTGCCAGTGAGAGTTCTGGAAACACCATATATTTT.

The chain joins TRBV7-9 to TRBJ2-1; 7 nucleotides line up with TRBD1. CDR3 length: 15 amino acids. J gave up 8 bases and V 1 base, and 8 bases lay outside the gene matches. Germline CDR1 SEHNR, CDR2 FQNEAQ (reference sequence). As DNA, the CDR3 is TGTGCCAGCAGCTTAGTCGGACAGGTTGAAGATGAGCAGTTCTTC. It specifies CASSLVGQVEDEQFF.

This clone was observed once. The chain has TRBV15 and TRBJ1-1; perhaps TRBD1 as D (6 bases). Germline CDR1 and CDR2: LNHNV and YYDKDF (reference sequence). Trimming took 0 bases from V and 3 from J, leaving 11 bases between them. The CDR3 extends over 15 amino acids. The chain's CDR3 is CATSRELGADTEAFF. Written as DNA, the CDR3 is TGTGCCACCAGCAGAGAATTGGGGGCGGACACTGAAGCTTTCTTT.

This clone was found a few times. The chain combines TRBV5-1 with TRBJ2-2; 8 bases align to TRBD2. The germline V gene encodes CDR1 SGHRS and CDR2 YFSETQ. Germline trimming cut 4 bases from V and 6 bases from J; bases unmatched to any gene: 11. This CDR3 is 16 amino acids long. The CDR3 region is CASSPLAGRGPGELFF. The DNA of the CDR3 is TGCGCCAGCAGCCCATTAGCGGGACGAGGCCCCGGGGAGCTGTTTTTT.

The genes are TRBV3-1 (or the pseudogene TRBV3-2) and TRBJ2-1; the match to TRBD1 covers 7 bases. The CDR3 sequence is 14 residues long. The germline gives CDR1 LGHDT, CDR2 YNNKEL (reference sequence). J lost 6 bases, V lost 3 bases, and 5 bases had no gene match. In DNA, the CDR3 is TGTGCCAGCAGCCACCGACAGGGCTCCAATGAGCAGTTCTTC. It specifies CASSHRQGSNEQFF.